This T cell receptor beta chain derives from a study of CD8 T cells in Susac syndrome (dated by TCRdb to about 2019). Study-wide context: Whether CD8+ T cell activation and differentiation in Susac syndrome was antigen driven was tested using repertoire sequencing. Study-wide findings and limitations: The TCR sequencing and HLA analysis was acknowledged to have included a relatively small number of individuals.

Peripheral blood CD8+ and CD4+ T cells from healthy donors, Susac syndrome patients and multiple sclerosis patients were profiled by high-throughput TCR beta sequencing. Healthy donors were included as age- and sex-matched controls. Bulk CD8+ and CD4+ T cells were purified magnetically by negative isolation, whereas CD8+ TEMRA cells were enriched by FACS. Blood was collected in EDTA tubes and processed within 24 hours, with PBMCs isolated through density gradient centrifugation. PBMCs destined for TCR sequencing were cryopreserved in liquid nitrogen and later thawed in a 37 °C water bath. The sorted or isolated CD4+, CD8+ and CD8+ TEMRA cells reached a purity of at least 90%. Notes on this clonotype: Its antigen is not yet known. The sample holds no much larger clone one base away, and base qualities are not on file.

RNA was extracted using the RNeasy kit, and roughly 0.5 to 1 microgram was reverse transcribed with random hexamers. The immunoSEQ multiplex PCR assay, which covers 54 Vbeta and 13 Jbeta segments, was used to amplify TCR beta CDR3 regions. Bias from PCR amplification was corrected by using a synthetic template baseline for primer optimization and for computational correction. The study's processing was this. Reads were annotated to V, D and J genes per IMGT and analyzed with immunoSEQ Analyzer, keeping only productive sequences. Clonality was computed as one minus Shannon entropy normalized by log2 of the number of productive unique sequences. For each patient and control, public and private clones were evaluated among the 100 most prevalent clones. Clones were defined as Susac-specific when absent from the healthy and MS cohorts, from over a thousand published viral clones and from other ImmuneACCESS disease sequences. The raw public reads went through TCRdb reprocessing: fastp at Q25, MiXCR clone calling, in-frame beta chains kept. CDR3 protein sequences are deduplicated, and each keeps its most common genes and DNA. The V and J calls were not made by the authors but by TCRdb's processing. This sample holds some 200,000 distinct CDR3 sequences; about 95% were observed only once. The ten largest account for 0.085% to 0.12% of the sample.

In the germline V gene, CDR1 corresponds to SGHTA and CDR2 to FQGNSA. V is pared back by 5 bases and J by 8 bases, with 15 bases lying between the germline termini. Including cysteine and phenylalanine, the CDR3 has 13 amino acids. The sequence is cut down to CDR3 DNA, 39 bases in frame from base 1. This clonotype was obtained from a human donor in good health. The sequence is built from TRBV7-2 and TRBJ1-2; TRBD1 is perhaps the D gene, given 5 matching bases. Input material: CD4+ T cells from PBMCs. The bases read TGTGCCAGCAGCCCTTTGGGGAGGGACGGCTACACCTTC. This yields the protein CASSPLGRDGYTF.